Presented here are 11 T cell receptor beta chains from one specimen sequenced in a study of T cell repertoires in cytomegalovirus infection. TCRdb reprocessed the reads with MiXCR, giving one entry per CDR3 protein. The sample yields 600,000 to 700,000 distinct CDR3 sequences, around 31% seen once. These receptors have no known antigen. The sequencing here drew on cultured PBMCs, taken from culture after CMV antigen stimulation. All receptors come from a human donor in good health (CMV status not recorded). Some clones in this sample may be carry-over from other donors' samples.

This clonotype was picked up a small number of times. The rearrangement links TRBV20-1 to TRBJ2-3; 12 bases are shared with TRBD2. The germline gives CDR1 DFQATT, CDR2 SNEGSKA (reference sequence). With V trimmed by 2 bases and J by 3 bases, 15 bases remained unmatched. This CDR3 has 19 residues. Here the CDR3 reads CSARRSTSGSLLSTDTQYF. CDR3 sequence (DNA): TGCAGTGCTAGACGATCGACTAGCGGGAGCCTCTTGTCAACAGATACGCAGTATTTT.

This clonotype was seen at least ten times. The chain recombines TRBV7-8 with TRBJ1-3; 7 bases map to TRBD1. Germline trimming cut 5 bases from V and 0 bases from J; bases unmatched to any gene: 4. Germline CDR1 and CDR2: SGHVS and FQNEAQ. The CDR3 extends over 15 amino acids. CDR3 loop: CASSKGQSSGNTIYF. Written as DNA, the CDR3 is TGTGCCAGCAGCAAGGGACAGAGCTCTGGAAACACCATATATTTT.

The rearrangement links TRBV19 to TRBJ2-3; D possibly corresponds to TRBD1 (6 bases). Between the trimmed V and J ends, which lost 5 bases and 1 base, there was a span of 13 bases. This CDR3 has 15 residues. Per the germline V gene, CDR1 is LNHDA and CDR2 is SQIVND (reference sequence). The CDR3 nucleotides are TGTGCCAGTAGTGTTACAGGGTTTGGCACAGATACGCAGTATTTT. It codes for CASSVTGFGTDTQYF.

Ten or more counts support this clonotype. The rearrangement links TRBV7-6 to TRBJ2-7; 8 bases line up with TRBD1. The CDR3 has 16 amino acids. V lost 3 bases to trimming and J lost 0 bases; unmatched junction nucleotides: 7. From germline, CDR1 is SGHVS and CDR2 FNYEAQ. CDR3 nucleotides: TGTGCCAGCAGCTTGACAGGGGCGTTTTCCTCCTACGAGCAGTACTTC. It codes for CASSLTGAFSSYEQYF.

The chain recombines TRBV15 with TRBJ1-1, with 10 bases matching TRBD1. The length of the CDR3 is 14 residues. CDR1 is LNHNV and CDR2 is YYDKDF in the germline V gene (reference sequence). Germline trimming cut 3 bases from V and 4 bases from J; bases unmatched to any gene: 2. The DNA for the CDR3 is TGTGCCACCAGCAGGGGACAGGGGTCCACTGAAGCTTTCTTT. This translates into CATSRGQGSTEAFF.

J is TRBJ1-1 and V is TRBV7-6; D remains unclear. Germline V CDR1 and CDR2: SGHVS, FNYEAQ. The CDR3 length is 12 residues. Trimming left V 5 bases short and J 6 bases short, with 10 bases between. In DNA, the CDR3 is TGTGCCAGCAGCCTTTCGTCCGCTGAAGCTTTCTTT. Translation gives CASSLSSAEAFF.

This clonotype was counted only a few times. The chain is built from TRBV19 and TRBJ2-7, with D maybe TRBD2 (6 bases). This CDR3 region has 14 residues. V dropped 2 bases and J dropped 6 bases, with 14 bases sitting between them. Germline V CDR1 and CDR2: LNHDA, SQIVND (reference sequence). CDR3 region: CASSITSRAGEQYF. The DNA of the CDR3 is TGTGCCAGTAGTATAACTAGCCGAGCAGGCGAGCAGTACTTC.

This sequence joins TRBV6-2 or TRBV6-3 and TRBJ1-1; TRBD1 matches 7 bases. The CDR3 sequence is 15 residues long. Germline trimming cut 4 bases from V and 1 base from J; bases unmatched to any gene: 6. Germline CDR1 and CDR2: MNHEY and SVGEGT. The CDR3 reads CASSSPRTGNTEAFF. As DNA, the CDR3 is TGTGCCAGCAGTTCCCCAAGGACAGGGAACACTGAAGCTTTCTTT.

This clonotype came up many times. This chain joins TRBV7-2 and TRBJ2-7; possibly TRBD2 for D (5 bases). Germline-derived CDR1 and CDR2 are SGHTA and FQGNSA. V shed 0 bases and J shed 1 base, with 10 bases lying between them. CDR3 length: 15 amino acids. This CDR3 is CASSLARVVSYEQYF. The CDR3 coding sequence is TGTGCCAGCAGCTTAGCGCGGGTAGTTTCCTACGAGCAGTACTTC. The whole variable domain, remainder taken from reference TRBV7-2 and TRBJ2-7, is GAGVSQSPSNKVTEKGKDVELRCDPISGHTALYWYRQSLGQGLEFLIYFQGNSAPDKSGLPSDRFSAERTGGSVSTLTIQRTQQEDSAVYLCASSLARVVSYEQYFGPGTRLTVT.

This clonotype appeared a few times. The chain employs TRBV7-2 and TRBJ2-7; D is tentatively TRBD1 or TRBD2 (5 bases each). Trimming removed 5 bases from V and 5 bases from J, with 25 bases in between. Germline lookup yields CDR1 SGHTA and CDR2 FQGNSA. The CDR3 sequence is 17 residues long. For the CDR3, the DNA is TGTGCCAGCAGCGTCCGGGCCTTGAGGGGATTTATCCACGAGCAGTACTTC. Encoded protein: CASSVRALRGFIHEQYF.

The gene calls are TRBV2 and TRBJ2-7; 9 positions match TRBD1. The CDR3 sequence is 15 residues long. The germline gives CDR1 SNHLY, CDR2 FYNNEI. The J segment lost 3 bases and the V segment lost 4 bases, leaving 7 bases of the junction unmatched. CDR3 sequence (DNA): TGTGCCAGCAGTGCACAGGGGGCGAACCGCTACGAGCAGTACTTC. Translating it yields CASSAQGANRYEQYF. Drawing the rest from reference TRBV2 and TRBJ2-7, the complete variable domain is EPEVTQTPSHQVTQMGQEVILRCVPISNHLYFYWYRQILGQKVEFLVSFYNNEISEKSEIFDDQFSVERPDGSNFTLKIRSTKLEDSAMYFCASSAQGANRYEQYFGPGTRLTVT.